These 21 T cell receptor beta chains share one sample of origin, sequenced in a study of cytomegalovirus exposure and HLA in healthy donors. The repertoire was sequenced with immunoSEQ multiplex PCR; TCRdb's copy has only in-frame clones and lacks some. This sample carries around 400,000 clones, about nine tenths of them seen once, and the ten largest clones take approximately 0.8%. Sequenced sample: PBMCs. These receptors were collected from a woman aged 18-29 years in good health and CMV-seronegative.

The chain uses TRBV10-1 and TRBJ2-1; D gene unclear. From germline, CDR1 is WNHNN and CDR2 SYGVQD (reference sequence). V was cut by 7 bases and J by 0 bases, with 10 bases left in between. This CDR3 has 14 amino acids. CDR3 in DNA: TGCGCCAGCACCCGACACTCCTCCTACAATGAGCAGTTCTTC. It encodes CASTRHSSYNEQFF.

The chain carries TRBV11-2 and TRBJ1-2; a possible D gene is TRBD1 (6 bases). V lost 3 bases to trimming and J lost 4 bases, with 18 bases between them. Germline V gene lookup returns CDR1 SGHAT and CDR2 FQNNGV. The CDR3 is 16 amino acids. As DNA, the CDR3 is TGTGCCAGCAGCTTTGGAGACGACAGGCGGATCTATGGCTACACCTTC. This sequence encodes CASSFGDDRRIYGYTF.

The chain joins TRBV9 to TRBJ1-1; TRBD1 matches at 8 bases. With 4 bases clipped from V and 3 bases from J, the junction kept 14 bases outside the gene matches. CDR3 size: 17 residues. CDR1 SGDLS and CDR2 YYNGEE come from the germline V gene. The CDR3 DNA reads TGTGCCAGCAGCCCCAAGACAGGGGAAGGAGTAGACACTGAAGCTTTCTTT. Translating it yields CASSPKTGEGVDTEAFF.

The CDR3 protein is CASGAGVTDTQYF. CDR3 nucleotide sequence: TGTGCCAGCGGCGCAGGCGTCACAGATACGCAGTATTTT. The gene calls are TRBV6-1 and TRBJ2-3, with D unresolved. Germline V lookup: CDR1 MNHNS, CDR2 SASEGT. This CDR3 contains 13 residues. V was shortened by 8 bases and J by 2 bases, with 11 bases between the two germline ends.

This chain joins TRBV15 and TRBJ2-3; no clear D. Germline CDR1 LNHNV, CDR2 YYDKDF (reference sequence). CDR3 length: 14 amino acids. Trimming took 0 bases from V and 1 from J, leaving 5 bases between them. DNA of the CDR3: TGTGCCACCAGCAGAGATCCTGGCACAGATACGCAGTATTTT. It specifies CATSRDPGTDTQYF.

The chain employs TRBV19 and TRBJ2-1; 13 bases are shared with TRBD2. Losses at the gene ends were 1 base for V and 7 bases for J; bases not matched to a gene: 4. This CDR3 comprises 16 residues. In germline, CDR1 is LNHDA, CDR2 SQIVND (reference sequence). The CDR3 bases are TGTGCCAGTAGTATAGCGGGACTAGCGGGAACGAATGAGCAGTTCTTC. Translation: CASSIAGLAGTNEQFF.

The CDR3 is CASMRRAAYNSPLHF. CDR3 DNA: TGTGCCAGCATGAGGAGAGCCGCCTATAATTCACCCCTCCACTTT. V usage is TRBV28 and J usage is TRBJ1-6; D uncertain. The CDR3 is 15 amino acids. V lost 7 bases and J lost 2, with 12 bases in between. Germline V lookup: CDR1 MDHEN, CDR2 SYDVKM.

J is TRBJ1-2 and V is TRBV4-1; TRBD1 matches at 7 bases. Trimming took 6 bases from V and 2 from J; bases not matched to a gene: 3. CDR1 is MGHRA and CDR2 is YSYEKL in the germline V gene. The CDR3 totals 13 residues. CDR3 loop: CASRGDSNYGYTF. The CDR3 DNA is TGCGCCAGCAGGGGGGACAGCAACTATGGCTACACCTTC.

This sequence joins TRBV5-4 and TRBJ2-7; 9 bases map to TRBD2. This CDR3 has 13 amino acids. J was trimmed by 3 bases and V by 7 bases; bases with no gene match: 5. CDR1 and CDR2 (germline): SGHNT, YYREEE (reference sequence). CDR3 coding DNA: TGTGCCAGCGGGCGGGAGGGCAACTACGAGCAGTACTTC. Translated, it gives CASGREGNYEQYF.

The chain links TRBV4-1 to TRBJ2-1; 7 bases match TRBD2. The CDR3 is made up of 16 amino acids. Germline assignment: CDR1 MGHRA and CDR2 YSYEKL. V lost 0 bases to trimming and J lost 3 bases; unmatched junction nucleotides: 5. The CDR3 DNA reads TGCGCCAGCAGCCAAGAGAGGCTAGCGGACTACAATGAGCAGTTCTTC. It codes for CASSQERLADYNEQFF.

This chain connects TRBV18 to TRBJ2-7; 8 bases are a match to TRBD1. Germline loops: CDR1 KGHSH, CDR2 LQKENI. The junction had 5 bases not matched to a gene; V was cut back by 6 bases and J by 1 base. The CDR3 loop spans 14 amino acids. The CDR3 sequence is CASSQDRASYEQYF. The CDR3 DNA reads TGTGCCAGCTCCCAGGACAGGGCTTCCTACGAGCAGTACTTC.

V usage is TRBV6-1 and J usage is TRBJ1-1; TRBD1 matches 9 bases. With V trimmed by 6 bases and J by 5 bases, 7 bases remained unmatched. The length of the CDR3 is 14 residues. Germline CDR1 is MNHNS and CDR2 is SASEGT. CDR3 DNA: TGTGCCAGCAGCCAAACAGGGGGCGAGACTGAAGCTTTCTTT. Translated, it gives CASSQTGGETEAFF.

This chain uses TRBV27 with TRBJ1-1, with D perhaps TRBD1 (6 bases). Germline assignment: CDR1 MNHEY and CDR2 SMNVEV (reference sequence). V was shortened by 6 bases and J by 4 bases, with 18 bases between the two germline ends. The CDR3 consists of 15 residues. The CDR3 sequence is CASRQGGSSSTEAFF. CDR3 DNA: TGTGCCAGCAGACAGGGTGGTTCGAGTTCCACTGAAGCTTTCTTT.

The chain uses TRBV11-2 and TRBJ2-5; possibly TRBD1 for D (6 bases). This CDR3 contains 16 residues. Deletions cut 1 base from V and 2 bases from J, with 14 bases between. Germline V gene lookup returns CDR1 SGHAT and CDR2 FQNNGV. The CDR3 nucleotides read TGTGCCAGCAGCTTAGGGGCCCTTGACAGGCAAGAGACCCAGTACTTC. Translation gives CASSLGALDRQETQYF.

The chain employs TRBV7-6 and TRBJ1-1; 9 positions agree with TRBD1. The CDR3 is made up of 15 amino acids. J was trimmed by 6 bases and V by 4 bases; bases with no gene match: 9. Per the germline V gene, CDR1 is SGHVS and CDR2 is FNYEAQ. CDR3 in amino acids: CASSSGQGLTAEAFF. The CDR3 nucleotides are TGTGCCAGCAGCTCGGGACAGGGTCTCACCGCTGAAGCTTTCTTT.

The chain carries TRBV27 and TRBJ2-1, with 8 bases matching TRBD2. Germline trimming cut 3 bases from V and 6 bases from J; bases unmatched to any gene: 4. The CDR3 sequence is 14 residues long. From germline, CDR1 is MNHEY and CDR2 SMNVEV (reference sequence). Here the CDR3 DNA reads TGTGCCAGCAGTTTTAGCGGGACGTCCAATGAGCAGTTCTTC. It codes for CASSFSGTSNEQFF.

This chain uses TRBV2 with TRBJ2-1, with unresolved D. Germline CDR1 SNHLY, CDR2 FYNNEI. The CDR3 is 13 residues long. The ends were cut back, 4 bases at V and 6 bases at J, with 10 bases in the middle. This CDR3 reads CASSGLGGNEQFF. CDR3 nucleotide sequence: TGTGCCAGCAGTGGGTTAGGCGGCAATGAGCAGTTCTTC.

The chain couples TRBV27 to TRBJ2-5; TRBD1 aligns across 8 bases. This CDR3 contains 13 residues. V was clipped by 3 bases and J by 5 bases; unmatched bases: 2. Germline V lookup: CDR1 MNHEY, CDR2 SMNVEV (reference sequence). The chain's CDR3 is CASSFAGGETQYF. The CDR3 nucleotides read TGTGCCAGCAGTTTTGCAGGGGGCGAGACCCAGTACTTC.

The chain joins TRBV5-1 to TRBJ2-7, with TRBD1 matching 9 bases. The CDR3 totals 17 residues. V lost 4 bases to trimming and J lost 3 bases; unmatched junction nucleotides: 14. Looked up from germline, CDR1 is SGHRS and CDR2 is YFSETQ. The CDR3 here is CASSEGTGTAGYYEQYF. DNA of the CDR3: TGCGCCAGCAGCGAGGGGACAGGGACAGCGGGGTACTACGAGCAGTACTTC.

V gene TRBV27 combines with J gene TRBJ2-5; 11 nucleotides line up with TRBD2. The CDR3 sequence is 15 residues long. The V gene end was trimmed by 3 bases and the J gene end by 4 bases; junction bases not matched to a gene: 4. CDR1 MNHEY and CDR2 SMNVEV come from the germline V gene (reference sequence). The CDR3 DNA reads as TGTGCCAGCAGTTTTTCCGGACTAGCGGGAGAGACCCAGTACTTC. Translating gives CASSFSGLAGETQYF.

CDR3 in DNA: TGTGCTCGGCGACGGTCAGGGGGGGAAAAACTGTTTTTT. Amino acid sequence: CARRRSGGEKLFF. The V gene is TRBV30, the J gene TRBJ1-4; 7 positions agree with TRBD1. The CDR3 has 13 residues. Germline V gene sequence: CDR1 GTSNPN, CDR2 SVGIG (reference sequence).